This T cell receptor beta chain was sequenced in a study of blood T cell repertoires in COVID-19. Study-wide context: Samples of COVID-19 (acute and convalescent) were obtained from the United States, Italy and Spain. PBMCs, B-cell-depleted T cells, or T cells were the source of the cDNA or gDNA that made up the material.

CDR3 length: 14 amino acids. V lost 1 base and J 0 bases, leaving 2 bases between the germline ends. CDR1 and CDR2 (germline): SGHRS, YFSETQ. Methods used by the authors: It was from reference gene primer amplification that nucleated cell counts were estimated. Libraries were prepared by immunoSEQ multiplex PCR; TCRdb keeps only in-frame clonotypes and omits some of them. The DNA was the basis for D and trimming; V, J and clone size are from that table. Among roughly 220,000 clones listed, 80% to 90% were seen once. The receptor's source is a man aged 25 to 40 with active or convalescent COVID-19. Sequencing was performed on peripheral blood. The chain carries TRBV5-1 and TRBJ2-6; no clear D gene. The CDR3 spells CASSLHSGANVLTF. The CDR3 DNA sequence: TGCGCCAGCAGCTTGCACTCTGGGGCCAACGTCCTGACTTTC.